A selection of T cell receptor beta chains follows, all from one sample in a study of blood T cell repertoires in COVID-19. Data came from immunoSEQ multiplex PCR; TCRdb stores just in-frame clones and leaves some out. This sample carries about 480,000 clones, approximately 88% of them seen once, and the ten largest clones take 10% to 15%. The sequenced material came from peripheral blood. These TCRs come from a woman between 45 and 60 years old with COVID-19, enrolled during active disease. Both conserved end residues are trimmed from each CDR3. Each record gives: V gene, J gene, CDR3 protein.

v_call: TRBV19; j_call: TRBJ2-3; cdr3_aa: ASSRGGGAADTQY
v_call: TRBV30; j_call: TRBJ1-5; cdr3_aa: AWSQGRQPQH
v_call: TRBV14; j_call: TRBJ2-3; cdr3_aa: ASSQDPRTQY
v_call: TRBV5-1; j_call: TRBJ2-2; cdr3_aa: ASSPGTAGELF
v_call: TRBV5-8; j_call: TRBJ1-2; cdr3_aa: ASSGDRAVYGYT
v_call: TRBV24-1; j_call: TRBJ2-1; cdr3_aa: ATSDSQGPHYNEQF
v_call: TRBV5-6; j_call: TRBJ2-1; cdr3_aa: ASSLALAGGNNNEQF
v_call: TRBV3-1/TRBV3-2; j_call: TRBJ1-1; cdr3_aa: ASSQIMSLNTEAF
v_call: TRBV28; j_call: TRBJ1-5; cdr3_aa: ASSHRESNQPQH
v_call: TRBV24-1; j_call: TRBJ2-7; cdr3_aa: ATLPSDTLNEQY
v_call: TRBV24-1; j_call: TRBJ2-1; cdr3_aa: ATSDPGGRGTMRQF
v_call: TRBV9; j_call: TRBJ1-1; cdr3_aa: ASSDNTGTGNTEAF
v_call: TRBV11-1; j_call: TRBJ2-7; cdr3_aa: ASSANHRDEQY
v_call: TRBV25-1; j_call: TRBJ1-4; cdr3_aa: ASSELGPNEKLF